The rows below give T cell receptor beta chains drawn from one sample of a study of lymphopenia after photon versus proton radiotherapy. The method was immunoSEQ multiplex PCR; TCRdb's version includes in-frame clones alone and lacks a portion of them. Of more than 45,000 clones listed, about 92% are singletons. The sample was peripheral blood, taken from a patient treated with photon-based radiotherapy. These receptors were obtained from a woman aged 40 to 55 with cholangiocarcinoma. CDR3s include the opening cysteine and the closing phenylalanine or tryptophan. D genes are given only for firm matches. Size values are once, few and many counts, or a class for expanded clones, and some rows have none.

>TRBV6-1|TRBJ1-2|-|TRBD1
CASSDRTGLNYGYTF
TGTGCCAGCAGTGATAGGACAGGGCTTAACTATGGCTACACCTTC
>TRBV5-1|TRBJ2-7|-|-
CASSFGGSLSYEQYF
TGCGCCAGCAGCTTCGGAGGGAGTCTGTCCTACGAGCAGTACTTC
>TRBV18|TRBJ2-5|once|TRBD1
CASSPPGQGAKGTQYF
TGTGCCAGCTCACCACCGGGACAGGGGGCCAAAGGGACCCAGTACTTC
>TRBV4-1|TRBJ2-7|-|TRBD1
CASSQDGGDRGIYEQYF
TGCGCCAGCAGCCAAGATGGGGGGGACAGGGGAATCTACGAGCAGTACTTC
>TRBV4-1|TRBJ2-2|-|-
CASSQVESPGELFF
TGCGCCAGCAGCCAAGTGGAGTCTCCCGGGGAGCTGTTTTTT
>TRBV6-1|TRBJ2-7|-|-
CASGGIGGGYEQYF
TGTGCCAGTGGGGGGATAGGGGGAGGCTACGAGCAGTACTTC
>TRBV7-2|TRBJ1-1|-|-
CASSRLGASGAEAFF
TGTGCCAGCAGTCGCCTGGGAGCCTCTGGGGCTGAAGCTTTCTTT
>TRBV28|TRBJ1-2|-|-
CASSPVFVAYGYTF
TGTGCCAGCAGTCCGGTTTTTGTAGCCTATGGCTACACCTTC
>TRBV19|TRBJ2-1|-|-
CASSPVWERGGGNEQFF
TGTGCCAGTAGCCCCGTGTGGGAGAGGGGGGGAGGGAATGAGCAGTTCTTC
>TRBV25-1|TRBJ2-7|few|-
CASSPRGFDEQYF
TGTGCCAGCAGCCCCAGGGGATTCGACGAGCAGTACTTC
>TRBV11-2|TRBJ1-2|-|-
CASSLVSRNYGYTF
TGTGCCAGCAGCTTAGTGAGCCGGAACTATGGCTACACCTTC
>TRBV14|TRBJ1-1|-|-
CASSQGRDRVPFF
TGTGCCAGCAGCCAGGGGCGGGACCGGGTGCCTTTCTTT
>TRBV5-8|TRBJ2-7|-|-
CASIPRRASPYEQYF
TGTGCCAGCATCCCTCGAAGGGCTTCACCTTACGAGCAGTACTTC
>TRBV27|TRBJ1-2|-|-
CASRTGSYGYTF
TGTGCCAGCAGAACAGGCTCCTACGGCTACACCTTC
>TRBV18|TRBJ1-5|-|-
CASSPNTGPNQPQHF
TGTGCCAGCTCACCTAACACAGGGCCCAATCAGCCCCAGCATTTT
>TRBV7-2|TRBJ1-3|-|-
CASSLGRNTIYF
TGTGCCAGCAGCTTGGGAAGAAACACCATATATTTT
>TRBV28|TRBJ1-4|-|TRBD1
CASSPGQGWEKLFF
TGTGCCAGCAGTCCAGGACAGGGTTGGGAAAAACTGTTTTTT
>TRBV5-6|TRBJ2-3|-|-
CASSTGFIADTQYF
TGTGCCAGCAGTACGGGGTTCATTGCAGATACGCAGTATTTT
>TRBV19|TRBJ2-1|-|TRBD1
CASSNDRVEQFF
TGTGCCAGTAGTAATGACAGGGTTGAGCAGTTCTTC
>TRBV11-1|TRBJ2-7|-|TRBD2
CASSFSGSGAYEQYF
TGTGCCAGCAGCTTTTCAGGTAGCGGGGCCTACGAGCAGTACTTC
>TRBV27|TRBJ2-7|medium-sized|TRBD1
CASSPGTGMGEQYF
TGTGCCAGCAGTCCCGGGACAGGGATGGGCGAGCAGTACTTC
>TRBV30|TRBJ2-6|once|-
CAWSLGSGANVLTF
TGTGCCTGGAGTTTGGGCTCTGGGGCCAACGTCCTGACTTTC
>TRBV2|TRBJ2-7|-|TRBD1
CASSEGGQGDPYEQYF
TGTGCCAGCAGTGAAGGAGGACAGGGAGATCCCTACGAGCAGTACTTC
>TRBV30|TRBJ2-1|-|TRBD2
CAWSELAGISEQFF
TGTGCCTGGAGTGAACTAGCGGGAATCAGCGAGCAGTTCTTC
>TRBV28|TRBJ1-1|-|TRBD1
CASSLAATGGYTEAFF
TGTGCCAGCAGTTTGGCGGCGACAGGGGGCTACACTGAAGCTTTCTTT
>TRBV4-2|TRBJ2-5|-|-
CASSFTETQYF
TGTGCCAGCAGCTTCACGGAGACCCAGTACTTC
>TRBV7-2|TRBJ1-1|-|TRBD1
CASSPRGGPILNTEAFF
TGTGCCAGCAGCCCCCGAGGGGGCCCGATACTGAACACTGAAGCTTTCTTT
>TRBV27|TRBJ2-1|-|TRBD2
CASSLTSGSRYNEQFF
TGTGCCAGCAGTTTAACTAGCGGGAGTCGGTACAATGAGCAGTTCTTC
>TRBV4-1|TRBJ2-7|-|TRBD1
CASSPSEGQIYEQYF
TGCGCCAGCAGCCCATCCGAGGGACAGATCTACGAGCAGTACTTC
>TRBV6-1|TRBJ2-5|-|TRBD1
CASKGQGGRETQYF
TGTGCCAGCAAGGGACAGGGAGGTCGAGAGACCCAGTACTTC
>TRBV6-5|TRBJ1-1|-|-
CASSYRQDANTEAFF
TGTGCCAGCAGTTACCGACAGGACGCGAACACTGAAGCTTTCTTT
>TRBV6-5|TRBJ2-2|few|-
CASRDRGTGELFF
TGTGCCAGCCGAGACAGAGGCACCGGGGAGCTGTTTTTT
>TRBV27|TRBJ2-7|-|-
CASSLRGTTYEQYF
TGTGCCAGCAGTTTAAGAGGGACGACCTACGAGCAGTACTTC
>TRBV6-6|TRBJ2-1|-|TRBD2
CATGGYSSYNEQFF
TGTGCCACCGGGGGGTACTCTTCTTACAATGAGCAGTTCTTC
>TRBV9|TRBJ1-1|-|-
CASSVDEGRTEAFF
TGTGCCAGCAGCGTAGATGAGGGAAGGACTGAAGCTTTCTTT
>TRBV13|TRBJ2-1|once|-
CASSLPGTYNEQFF
TGTGCCAGCAGCCTCCCCGGGACCTACAATGAGCAGTTCTTC
>TRBV7-2|TRBJ1-5|-|TRBD1
CASSLAPDRVSNQPQHF
TGTGCCAGCAGCTTAGCCCCCGACAGGGTGAGCAATCAGCCCCAGCATTTT
>TRBV6-6|TRBJ1-2|-|-
CASSRGIYGYTF
TGTGCCAGCAGCCGGGGAATCTATGGCTACACCTTC
>TRBV15|TRBJ1-1|-|TRBD1
CATSRGGTDPEAFF
TGTGCCACCAGCAGAGGGGGGACAGACCCTGAAGCTTTCTTT
>TRBV6-6|TRBJ1-2|-|TRBD1
CASTTGTGGNGYTF
TGTGCCAGCACCACGGGGACAGGAGGAAATGGCTACACCTTC
>TRBV30|TRBJ2-7|-|-
CALQGYEQYF
TGTGCCTTACAGGGTTACGAGCAGTACTTC
>TRBV7-2|TRBJ2-7|-|TRBD2
CASSWELAGSISYEQYF
TGTGCCAGCAGCTGGGAGTTAGCGGGATCTATCTCCTACGAGCAGTACTTC
>TRBV5-1|TRBJ1-2|-|-
CASRNRRARNYGYTF
TGCGCCAGCAGGAACCGGCGAGCCCGAAACTATGGCTACACCTTC
>TRBV9|TRBJ1-4|-|-
CASSGQGDEKLFF
TGTGCCAGCAGCGGCCAGGGAGATGAAAAACTGTTTTTT
>TRBV19|TRBJ2-7|-|-
CASSIQNRAVSYEQYF
TGTGCCAGTAGTATCCAAAACAGGGCCGTATCCTACGAGCAGTACTTC
>TRBV28|TRBJ2-3|-|TRBD2
CASSASGNTDTQYF
TGTGCCAGCAGTGCTAGCGGGAACACAGATACGCAGTATTTT
>TRBV2|TRBJ2-5|once|-
CASSEAGGPHYF
TGTGCCAGCAGTGAAGCGGGCGGGCCCCACTACTTC
>TRBV30|TRBJ1-5|-|TRBD1
CAWSQGAPGNQPQHF
TGTGCCTGGAGCCAGGGGGCGCCGGGCAATCAGCCCCAGCATTTT
>TRBV28|TRBJ1-2|few|-
CASSSRTETYGYTF
TGTGCCAGCAGTTCGAGGACAGAAACCTATGGCTACACCTTC
>TRBV5-6|TRBJ2-5|-|-
CASSFYSGSGETQYF
TGTGCCAGCAGCTTTTACTCAGGGAGTGGAGAGACCCAGTACTTC
>TRBV5-5|TRBJ1-2|-|TRBD1
CASSFYAGTGNNYGYTF
TGTGCCAGCAGCTTCTACGCCGGGACAGGGAACAACTATGGCTACACCTTC
>TRBV12-5|TRBJ1-1|-|-
CASGFGDEYSEAFF
TGTGCTAGTGGTTTTGGGGACGAGTACTCTGAAGCTTTCTTT
>TRBV15|TRBJ2-3|-|TRBD2
CATSRPRGGNTDTQYF
TGTGCCACCAGCAGACCCCGGGGAGGGAACACAGATACGCAGTATTTT
>TRBV2|TRBJ2-1|few|-
CASTPDQSNEQFF
TGTGCCAGCACTCCTGACCAGAGCAATGAGCAGTTCTTC
>TRBV5-4|TRBJ1-1|-|-
CASSLELGANTEAFF
TGTGCCAGCAGCTTGGAGTTAGGGGCGAACACTGAAGCTTTCTTT